The rows below give T cell receptor beta chains drawn from one sample of a study of technical replicates of blood from a handful of donors. Produced via immunoSEQ multiplex PCR; TCRdb's table is partial and in-frame only. This table has under 85,000 clones, around 85% appearing once. Source material: PBMCs. Source of these receptors: a human donor in good health. Some clones in this sample may be carry-over from other donors' samples. CDR3s include the opening cysteine and the closing phenylalanine or tryptophan. Fields, in order: CDR3 length, V gene, D gene, clone size, J gene, CDR3 DNA, CDR3 protein. A D gene is named only where the DNA matches it firmly. A clone size is listed for some rows: how often the clone was seen (once, few, many), or a class if it is expanded.

len: 14
v_gene: TRBV6-5
d_gene: NA
abundance: NA
j_gene: TRBJ1-2
CDR3nt: TGTGCCAGCAGCCTCAGGGACACGTATTATGGCTACACCTTC
CDR3aa: CASSLRDTYYGYTF

len: 18
v_gene: TRBV7-9
d_gene: TRBD1
abundance: once
j_gene: TRBJ2-6
CDR3nt: TGTGCCAGCAGCTTAGGGACAGGGGTCGGGACTGGGGCCAACGTCCTGACTTTC
CDR3aa: CASSLGTGVGTGANVLTF

len: 11
v_gene: TRBV2
d_gene: NA
abundance: NA
j_gene: TRBJ1-1
CDR3nt: TGTGCCACCACAGGAAACACTGAAGCTTTCTTT
CDR3aa: CATTGNTEAFF

len: 15
v_gene: TRBV6-1
d_gene: NA
abundance: NA
j_gene: TRBJ1-2
CDR3nt: TGTGCCAGCAGTGAACTGGCAGGGTGGAACTATGGCTACACCTTC
CDR3aa: CASSELAGWNYGYTF

len: 19
v_gene: TRBV13
d_gene: NA
abundance: NA
j_gene: TRBJ1-1
CDR3nt: TGTGCCAGCCAGAGGACAATTTCCTGGGGGGGGCGAGTGAACACTGAAGCTTTCTTT
CDR3aa: CASQRTISWGGRVNTEAFF

len: 17
v_gene: TRBV5-4
d_gene: TRBD2
abundance: NA
j_gene: TRBJ2-3
CDR3nt: TGTGCCAGCAGCTCGGGACTAGCGGGAGGGCCGACAAATACGCAGTATTTT
CDR3aa: CASSSGLAGGPTNTQYF

len: 16
v_gene: TRBV5-1
d_gene: TRBD2
abundance: NA
j_gene: TRBJ2-1
CDR3nt: TGCGCCAGCAGCCCAACTAGCGGGGGGGCGGCCAATGAGCAGTTCTTC
CDR3aa: CASSPTSGGAANEQFF

len: 16
v_gene: TRBV5-1
d_gene: NA
abundance: NA
j_gene: TRBJ2-1
CDR3nt: TGCGCCAGCAGCTCCAGCGCTTTGCTTCTTGACAATGAGCAGTTCTTC
CDR3aa: CASSSSALLLDNEQFF

len: 15
v_gene: TRBV5-1
d_gene: NA
abundance: NA
j_gene: TRBJ1-1
CDR3nt: TGCGCCAGCAGCTTGGGGGCCTCTATGAACACTGAAGCTTTCTTT
CDR3aa: CASSLGASMNTEAFF

len: 16
v_gene: TRBV5-1
d_gene: TRBD2
abundance: once
j_gene: TRBJ2-3
CDR3nt: TGCGCCAGCAGCGTTCTCCTAGCGGGGGGGTTAGATACGCAGTATTTT
CDR3aa: CASSVLLAGGLDTQYF

len: 13
v_gene: TRBV12-5
d_gene: NA
abundance: NA
j_gene: TRBJ1-5
CDR3nt: TGTGCTAGTGGTTTGTCGTCCAATCAGCCCCAGCATTTT
CDR3aa: CASGLSSNQPQHF

len: 15
v_gene: TRBV6-5
d_gene: TRBD1
abundance: few
j_gene: TRBJ1-1
CDR3nt: TGTGCCACCAAAAAAGTGACAGGGGCGAACACTGAAGCTTTCTTT
CDR3aa: CATKKVTGANTEAFF

len: 15
v_gene: TRBV10-2
d_gene: NA
abundance: NA
j_gene: TRBJ2-1
CDR3nt: TGCGCCAGCAGTGAACTGGGGCAGGGGGGCAATGAGCAGTTCTTC
CDR3aa: CASSELGQGGNEQFF

len: 14
v_gene: TRBV7-3
d_gene: TRBD1
abundance: NA
j_gene: TRBJ1-1
CDR3nt: TGTGCCAGCAGACAAGACAGGGCGAACACTGAAGCTTTCTTT
CDR3aa: CASRQDRANTEAFF

len: 12
v_gene: TRBV11-2
d_gene: NA
abundance: NA
j_gene: TRBJ1-2
CDR3nt: TGTGCCAGCAGCTTAGGAGGGAGAGGCTACACCTTC
CDR3aa: CASSLGGRGYTF

len: 12
v_gene: TRBV10-1
d_gene: NA
abundance: NA
j_gene: TRBJ2-7
CDR3nt: TGCGCCAGCAGCCCTAGCTCCTACGAGCAGTACTTC
CDR3aa: CASSPSSYEQYF

len: 18
v_gene: TRBV9
d_gene: TRBD2
abundance: NA
j_gene: TRBJ2-1
CDR3nt: TGTGCCAGCAGCGCCCCAGCACTAGCGGCCCACCCTGGCGATGAGCAGTTCTTC
CDR3aa: CASSAPALAAHPGDEQFF

len: 15
v_gene: TRBV29-1
d_gene: TRBD2
abundance: NA
j_gene: TRBJ2-1
CDR3nt: TGCAGCGTTGAGCGACTAGCGTCATTATACAATGAGCAGTTCTTC
CDR3aa: CSVERLASLYNEQFF

len: 16
v_gene: TRBV4-3
d_gene: TRBD2
abundance: NA
j_gene: TRBJ2-1
CDR3nt: TGCGCCAGCAGCCAAGTTCTAGCGGGATTCTACAATGAGCAGTTCTTC
CDR3aa: CASSQVLAGFYNEQFF

len: 14
v_gene: TRBV6-5
d_gene: NA
abundance: NA
j_gene: TRBJ1-2
CDR3nt: TGTGCCAGCAGTTACTTGCCGGGGACATATGGCTACACCTTC
CDR3aa: CASSYLPGTYGYTF

len: 13
v_gene: TRBV7-9
d_gene: TRBD2
abundance: NA
j_gene: TRBJ2-3
CDR3nt: TGTGCCAGCGCGGGGGGGAGCACAGATACGCAGTATTTT
CDR3aa: CASAGGSTDTQYF

len: 13
v_gene: TRBV27
d_gene: TRBD2
abundance: NA
j_gene: TRBJ2-4
CDR3nt: TGTGCCACCGGGACTAGCGATAAAAACATTCAGTACTTC
CDR3aa: CATGTSDKNIQYF

len: 14
v_gene: TRBV9
d_gene: NA
abundance: once
j_gene: TRBJ1-3
CDR3nt: TGTGCCAGCAACGAGGGCTACTCTGGAAACACCATATATTTT
CDR3aa: CASNEGYSGNTIYF

len: 15
v_gene: TRBV4-3
d_gene: NA
abundance: NA
j_gene: TRBJ2-5
CDR3nt: TGCGCCAGCAGCCAAGGGGGAAGGGGTACAGAGACCCAGTACTTC
CDR3aa: CASSQGGRGTETQYF

len: 16
v_gene: TRBV7-2
d_gene: NA
abundance: NA
j_gene: TRBJ2-2
CDR3nt: TGTGCCAGCAGCCCACTAGGGTACGCGAACACCGGGGAGCTGTTTTTT
CDR3aa: CASSPLGYANTGELFF

len: 16
v_gene: TRBV5-6
d_gene: NA
abundance: NA
j_gene: TRBJ1-2
CDR3nt: TGTGCCAGCAGCTTCAACAGGGATCGTGCTCTCCGTGGCTACACCTTC
CDR3aa: CASSFNRDRALRGYTF

len: 13
v_gene: TRBV6-5
d_gene: NA
abundance: NA
j_gene: TRBJ2-5
CDR3nt: TGTGCCAGCAGTCGGGTTCCCCAAGAGACCCAGTACTTC
CDR3aa: CASSRVPQETQYF

len: 16
v_gene: TRBV6-6
d_gene: TRBD2
abundance: NA
j_gene: TRBJ2-3
CDR3nt: TGTGCCAGCAGTTACCGCAGCGGGGGTCCCACAGATACGCAGTATTTT
CDR3aa: CASSYRSGGPTDTQYF

len: 14
v_gene: TRBV18
d_gene: NA
abundance: NA
j_gene: TRBJ1-1
CDR3nt: TGTGCCAGCTCACCGGGGCCACGGAACACTGAAGCTTTCTTT
CDR3aa: CASSPGPRNTEAFF

len: 16
v_gene: TRBV29-1
d_gene: NA
abundance: once
j_gene: TRBJ1-1
CDR3nt: TGCAGCGTTGAAGCTAAATTGGTCTACAGGGAGACTGAAGCTTTCTTT
CDR3aa: CSVEAKLVYRETEAFF

len: 16
v_gene: TRBV4-3
d_gene: NA
abundance: NA
j_gene: TRBJ1-5
CDR3nt: TGCGCCAGCAGCCAAGATAACAGTCATAGCAATCAGCCCCAGCATTTT
CDR3aa: CASSQDNSHSNQPQHF